This passage covers 19 T cell receptor beta chains from one sample sequenced in a study of tissue T cells after allogeneic stem cell transplantation. Sequencing used immunoSEQ multiplex PCR; TCRdb keeps in-frame clones, though not all of them. The sample yields 5,500 to 9,000 clones, about 50% seen once. Documented time point: mouse harvest day 7 after allogeneic transplant. Mouse grafts combined 10^7 T-cell-depleted bone marrow cells with 10^6 splenic CD5+ T cells. Sequencing used gut tissue. These receptors were taken from a female BALB/c mouse given C57BL/6 T cells with graft-versus-host disease after an allogeneic hematopoietic cell transplant.

A remark on this clone: Genes and germline are mouse. The read is 1 residue too short to cover the CDR3 end, so that end is filled in from the germline J gene. The chain recombines TRBV26 with TRBJ1-6; 8 bases align to TRBD1. TRBJ1-6 is given ORF status, its function remaining uncertain. Germline V CDR1 and CDR2: KGHPV, FQNQEV (reference sequence). The CDR3 is made up of 15 amino acids. The ends lost 2 bases at V and 4 bases at J; junction bases unmatched: 1. The CDR3 region is CASSLGQGYNSPLYF. The covered CDR3 bases are TGTGCCAGCAGTCTGGGACAGGGATATAATTCGCCCCTCTAC.

To note about this clone: Each gene name is a mouse one. Read coverage stops 1 residue before the CDR3 terminus; the germline J gene supplies the remainder. This chain joins TRBV5 and TRBJ2-5, with D possibly TRBD1 on 7 matching bases. Germline CDR1 is LGHNA and CDR2 is YNLKQL (reference sequence). The CDR3 is 14 amino acids. Between the trimmed V and J ends, which lost 4 bases and 6 bases, there was a span of 14 bases. The part of the CDR3 DNA that was read is TGTGCCAGCAGCCCTCAGGGGGGAGAGGACACCCAGTAC. Protein sequence: CASSPQGGEDTQY. The whole CDR3 sequence reads CASSPQGGEDTQYF.

In regard to this clone: Mouse names are used for the genes. Sequencing ends 1 residue short of the CDR3 end; the germline J gene provides the rest. The rearrangement links TRBV26 to TRBJ1-1; D is perhaps TRBD1 (5 bases). The CDR3 has 14 amino acids. The V end was cut by 0 bases, the J end by 3 bases, with 8 bases between. The V gene's germline CDR1 is KGHPV and CDR2 FQNQEV (reference sequence). CDR3 bases read: TGTGCCAGCAGTCTGTCGGGGCTGGACACAGAAGTCTTC. It yields the protein CASSLSGLDTEVF. The entire CDR3 protein is CASSLSGLDTEVFF.

In regard to this clone: The gene names here belong to mouse. Sequencing ends 1 residue short of the CDR3 end; the germline J gene provides the rest. The V and J genes are TRBV23 and TRBJ2-7; no DNA check was done on the table's D call, TRBD2. CDR1 KGHTA and CDR2 FQNQQP come from the germline V gene. The CDR3 covers 14 residues. The part of the CDR3 DNA that was read is TGCTCCAGCAGGGGGACTGGGGGCTCCTATGAACAGTAC. It is translated as CSSRGTGGSYEQY. The complete CDR3 reads CSSRGTGGSYEQYF.

In regard to this clone: The gene names given are mouse names. The CDR3 extends 1 residue past the end of the read, so its final part is completed from the germline J gene. V gene TRBV26 combines with J gene TRBJ2-7, with D unclear. Germline CDR1 reads KGHPV; CDR2 reads FQNQEV (reference sequence). Deletions cut 4 bases from V and 3 bases from J, with 7 bases between. The CDR3 runs 12 residues. The CDR3 reads CASSRAFYEQYF. Partial CDR3 DNA: TGTGCCAGCAGTCGGGCCTTCTATGAACAGTAC.

Note on this clone: Gene and germline names: mouse. The CDR3 end lies 1 residue beyond the end of the read and is filled in from the germline J gene. J is TRBJ2-5 and V is TRBV2; 7 bases match TRBD2. The CDR3 contains 13 residues. Trimming took 0 bases from V and 6 from J; bases not matched to a gene: 0. Germline V gene data show CDR1 as LGHNA and CDR2 as YSYQKL. The CDR3 reads CASSQDGGDTQYF. Partial CDR3 DNA: TGTGCCAGCAGCCAAGATGGGGGGGACACCCAGTAC.

Details on this clone: All gene names here are mouse names. The CDR3 end lies 1 residue beyond the end of the read and is filled in from the germline J gene. V and J are TRBV16 and TRBJ2-1; D is undetermined. CDR1 is SGHSA, CDR2 FRNQAP, per germline. V dropped 6 bases and J dropped 4 bases, with 4 bases sitting between them. The CDR3 is 11 amino acids. CDR3 amino acids: CASSWYAEQFF. The part of the CDR3 DNA that was read is TGTGCAAGCAGTTGGTATGCTGAGCAGTTC.

This clone is labeled medium-sized. The germline and genes are mouse ones. The CDR3 goes on 1 residue after the read ends, and that part is filled in from the germline J gene. The J gene is TRBJ2-7, the V gene TRBV3; TRBD2 aligns across 9 bases. CDR3 size: 12 residues. Germline V lookup: CDR1 SNHLY, CDR2 FYNGKV (reference sequence). Unmatched junction bases numbered 2, after V lost 4 bases and J lost 7 bases. CDR3 in amino acids: CASSSGLGEQYF. Partial CDR3 DNA: TGTGCCAGCAGCTCGGGACTGGGAGAACAGTAC.

With respect to this clone: Mouse gene names apply. Coverage ceases 1 residue before the CDR3 finishes, and the germline J gene fills in the end. The V gene is TRBV5, the J gene TRBJ2-3, with D unclear. This CDR3 region has 15 residues. V gave up 4 bases and J gave up 0 bases, with 11 bases separating them. The germline V gene has CDR1 LGHNA and CDR2 YNLKQL (reference sequence). The CDR3 protein is CASSPRVPSAETLYF. The CDR3 bases that were read are TGTGCCAGCAGCCCCCGAGTTCCTAGTGCAGAAACGCTGTAT.

Worth noting for this clone: Mouse germline and gene names are used. Read data end 1 residue before the CDR3 end; the end is taken from the germline J gene. This rearrangement joins TRBV13-3 to TRBJ2-1; TRBD2 matches 7 bases. V gave up 0 bases and J gave up 6 bases; unmatched junction bases: 3. From germline, CDR1 is NNHDY and CDR2 SYVADS. The CDR3 contains 14 residues. The CDR3 here is CASSDGWGFAEQFF. The part of the CDR3 DNA that was read is TGTGCCAGCAGTGATGGCTGGGGGTTTGCTGAGCAGTTC.

In regard to this clone: The junction does not match germline at one end; this may be a read error. Germline and genes here are mouse. The read ends 1 residue before the CDR3 terminus; that terminus is restored from the germline J gene. J is TRBJ1-4 and V is TRBV16; no definite D call. There are 14 residues in the CDR3. Per germline, CDR1 SGHSA and CDR2 FRNQAP. The CDR3 region is CANSLEVSNERLFF. The CDR3 DNA, read in part, is TGTGCAAACAGCTTAGAGGTTTCCAACGAAAGATTATTT. The full variable domain, completed using reference TRBV16 and TRBJ1-4, is NAGVIQTPRHKVTGKGQEATLWCEPISGHSAVFWYRQTIVQGLEFLTYFRNQAPIDDSGMPKERFSAQMPNQSHSTLKIQSTQPQDSAVYLCANSLEVSNERLFFGHGTKLSVL.

Concerning this clone itself: Mouse names are used for the genes. The read falls 1 residue short of the CDR3 end, and the missing part is taken from the germline J gene. This chain connects TRBV12-2 to TRBJ2-4, with TRBD1 identical over 9 bases. The CDR3 is 14 amino acids. V was clipped by 2 bases and J by 3 bases; unmatched bases: 2. Germline CDR1 SGHLS, CDR2 HYDKME. Incomplete CDR3 DNA: TGTGCCAGCTCTCCCGGGACAGGGCAAAACACCTTGTAC. Translating it yields CASSPGTGQNTLY. The whole CDR3 protein reads CASSPGTGQNTLYF.

Details on this clone: The listed genes are named as in mouse. The sequence runs out 1 residue before the end of the CDR3; the remainder is reconstructed from the germline J gene. The chain is built from TRBV14 and TRBJ2-5; possibly TRBD1 for D (6 bases). V lost 5 bases and J lost 2, with 12 bases in between. The germline V gene encodes CDR1 SGHDT and CDR2 FRDEAV. This CDR3 is built from 14 residues. The CDR3 region is CASSLRDIQDTQYF. Incomplete CDR3 DNA: TGTGCCAGCAGCCTCCGGGACATCCAAGACACCCAGTAC.

As for this clone: The gene names given are mouse names. The sequenced fragment ends 1 residue before the CDR3 boundary, so the rest is inferred from the germline J gene. This chain uses TRBV23 with TRBJ2-4; TRBD1, as called in the table, went unchecked against the DNA. Germline assignment: CDR1 KGHTA and CDR2 FQNQQP. This CDR3 is 15 amino acids long. Incomplete CDR3 DNA: TGCTCCAGCAGTCAAGAACAGGGAGGTCAAAACACCTTGTAC. This codes for CSSSQEQGGQNTLY. The full CDR3 is CSSSQEQGGQNTLYF.

This clone occurred a few times. Mouse germline and gene names are used. Read data end 1 residue before the CDR3 end; the end is taken from the germline J gene. The V gene is TRBV2, the J gene TRBJ1-2, with a possible D match to TRBD1 (5 bases). This CDR3 contains 15 residues. The germline V and J ends were trimmed by 0 bases and 2 bases, with 10 bases remaining between them. Germline V gene lookup returns CDR1 LGHNA and CDR2 YSYQKL. CDR3 DNA, as far as it was read: TGTGCCAGCAGCCAAGATCCGGCAGGGAACTCCGACTACACC. It codes for CASSQDPAGNSDYT. The full CDR3 protein reads CASSQDPAGNSDYTF.

This clone was seen a handful of times. Gene names refer to mouse genes. The read finishes 1 residue shy of the CDR3 end, and the germline J gene is used to complete it. The rearrangement links TRBV2 to TRBJ2-5; no firm D call. CDR1 and CDR2 from the germline V gene are LGHNA and YSYQKL. This CDR3 has 13 residues. V was cut by 0 bases and J by 5 bases, with 6 bases left in between. CDR3 bases read: TGTGCCAGCAGCCAAGAAGGAGGAGACACCCAGTAC. Translation gives CASSQEGGDTQY. The full CDR3 protein is CASSQEGGDTQYF.

A note on this clone: Each gene name is a mouse one. From the germline J gene comes the end of the CDR3, since the read stops 1 residue before it. J is TRBJ1-1 and V is TRBV12-1, with D possibly being TRBD1 (5 bases). Germline V gene data show CDR1 as SGHSN and CDR2 as HYEKVE. This CDR3 contains 16 residues. Trimming cost V 0 bases and J 5 bases, with 18 bases left between them. The covered CDR3 bases are TGTGCCAGCTCTCTCGCCCCACGGGGGAGGGAAACAGAAGTCTTC. It codes for CASSLAPRGRETEVF. The CDR3 in full is CASSLAPRGRETEVFF.

In regard to this clone: Gene names and germline refer to mouse. The DNA ends 1 residue before the CDR3 does, and the rest of the CDR3 is filled in from the germline J gene. The chain employs TRBV13-2 and TRBJ2-5, with unresolved D. Germline-derived CDR1 and CDR2 are NNHNN and SYGAGS (reference sequence). Deletions cut 5 bases from V and 0 bases from J, with 7 bases between. The CDR3 is 13 residues long. The sequenced part of the CDR3 DNA is TGTGCCAGCGGGACAATTAACCAAGACACCCAGTAC. The encoded protein is CASGTINQDTQY. The whole CDR3 protein reads CASGTINQDTQYF.

As regards this clone: Gene labels here are mouse ones. The read ends 1 residue early relative to the CDR3; the germline J gene fills the gap. The chain has TRBV12-1 and TRBJ2-4; the D gene is possibly TRBD2 (6 bases). CDR1 and CDR2 (germline): SGHSN, HYEKVE. The CDR3 loop spans 14 amino acids. V was pared by 1 base and J by 0 bases, with 7 bases between. CDR3 DNA, as far as it was read: TGTGCCAGCTCTCTTGGGGGAAGTCAAAACACCTTGTAC. Residues: CASSLGGSQNTLY. Given in full, the CDR3 is CASSLGGSQNTLYF. The full variable domain, with the rest looked up from reference TRBV12-1 and TRBJ2-4, is DSGVVQSPRHIIKEKGGRSVLTCIPISGHSNVVWYQQTLGKELKFLIQHYEKVERDKGFLPSRFSVQQFDDYHSEMNMSALELEDSAMYFCASSLGGSQNTLYFGAGTRLSVL.